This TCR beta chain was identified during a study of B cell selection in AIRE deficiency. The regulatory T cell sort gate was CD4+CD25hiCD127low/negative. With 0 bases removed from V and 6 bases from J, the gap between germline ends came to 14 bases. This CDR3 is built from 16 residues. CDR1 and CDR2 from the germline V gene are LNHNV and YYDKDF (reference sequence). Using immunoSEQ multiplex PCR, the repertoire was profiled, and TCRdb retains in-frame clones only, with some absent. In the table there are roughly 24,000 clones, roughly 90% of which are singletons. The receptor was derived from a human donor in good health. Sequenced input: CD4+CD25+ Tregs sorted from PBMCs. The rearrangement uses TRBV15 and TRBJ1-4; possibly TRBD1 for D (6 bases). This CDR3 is CATSRDPDRIYEKLFF. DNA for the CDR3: TGTGCCACCAGCAGAGATCCGGACAGAATATATGAAAAACTGTTTTTT.